What follows is one TCR beta chain and its context. No antigen is known for it. CDR3 length equals 13 residues. The V end lost 2 bases, the J end lost 2 bases, and 6 bases lay between the germline ends. CDR1 and CDR2 from the germline V gene are MNHNS and SASEGT. Splitting of each subset's genomic DNA was done evenly across several immunoSEQ plates. Some clones are missing from TCRdb's copy, which holds only in-frame ones; the method was immunoSEQ multiplex PCR. The table shows about 1.1 million clones, with approximately 80% occurring only once. The data were obtained in a study of shared clonotypes between healthy human individuals. Study-wide findings and caveats: Clonotypes shared by all four donors outscored non-shared clonotypes in generation probability.

The sequenced sample was memory CD4+ T cells from PBMCs. The subset was: CD45RA-negative fraction. This TCR was sampled from a man younger than 35 in good health. Some clones in this sample may be carry-over from other donors' samples. The chain links TRBV6-1 to TRBJ1-1, with no clear D. CDR3 bases: TGTGCCAGCAGTGAAAAGAAAAACACTGAAGCTTTCTTT. Translation gives CASSEKKNTEAFF.